A single sample gave rise to the 14 T cell receptor beta chains below, sequenced in a study of lymphopenia after photon versus proton radiotherapy. Only in-frame clones appear in the TCRdb table, and some are missing; sequencing was by immunoSEQ multiplex PCR. Found here are 29,000 or so clones, about 91% of them singletons; the top ten hold about 53%. The sequenced sample was peripheral blood, obtained from a patient treated with proton-based radiotherapy. The receptors were sampled from a woman in her sixties or seventies with cholangiocarcinoma. Some clones in this sample may be carry-over from other donors' samples.

This chain uses TRBV6-5 with TRBJ1-4; the D gene is possibly TRBD1 (6 bases). From germline, CDR1 is MNHEY and CDR2 SVGAGI. The CDR3 loop spans 16 amino acids. V lost 0 bases and J 8 bases, leaving 16 bases between the germline ends. This CDR3 is CASSYSRGAPGEKLFF. For the CDR3, the DNA is TGTGCCAGCAGTTACTCGCGGGGGGCGCCGGGAGAAAAACTGTTTTTT.

This chain links TRBV7-9 with TRBJ2-4, with D perhaps TRBD2 (6 bases). This CDR3 has 12 amino acids. Germline V gene sequence: CDR1 SEHNR, CDR2 FQNEAQ (reference sequence). The V end was cut by 1 base, the J end by 8 bases, with 6 bases between. DNA of the CDR3: TGTGCCAGCAGCTTAGGGAGGGACATTCAGTACTTC. The encoded protein is CASSLGRDIQYF.

The rearrangement uses TRBV6-1 and TRBJ2-6; possibly TRBD1 or TRBD2 for D (5 bases each). In germline, CDR1 is MNHNS, CDR2 SASEGT. The CDR3 length is 15 residues. V dropped 2 bases and J dropped 4 bases, with 9 bases sitting between them. CDR3 in amino acids: CASSEWGSGANVLTF. The CDR3 region has the DNA TGTGCCAGCAGTGAATGGGGGAGCGGGGCCAACGTCCTGACTTTC.

The V gene is TRBV4-1, the J gene TRBJ1-2; 12 positions match TRBD1. Trimming took 0 bases from V and 7 from J; bases not matched to a gene: 9. From germline, CDR1 is MGHRA and CDR2 YSYEKL. The CDR3 length is 17 residues. The CDR3 DNA reads TGCGCCAGCAGCCAAGATAGAGGGACAGGGGGCGCTTCTGGCTACACCTTC. Translated: CASSQDRGTGGASGYTF.

V gene TRBV6-5 combines with J gene TRBJ2-7; TRBD2 matches 10 bases. V lost 7 bases, J lost 0 bases, and 0 bases stayed unmatched. The CDR3 has 13 amino acids. The germline V gene encodes CDR1 MNHEY and CDR2 SVGAGI. Here the CDR3 reads CASKRGGSYEQYF. CDR3 in DNA: TGTGCCAGCAAGCGGGGGGGCTCCTACGAGCAGTACTTC.

V and J are TRBV5-4 and TRBJ1-5; no clear D gene. This CDR3 has 15 amino acids. The ends were cut back, 0 bases at V and 0 bases at J, with 7 bases in the middle. Germline CDR1 is SGHNT and CDR2 is YYREEE (reference sequence). The DNA of the CDR3 is TGTGCCAGCAGCTTGGCGGAAAATAGCAATCAGCCCCAGCATTTT. Translated, it gives CASSLAENSNQPQHF.

The gene calls are TRBV2 and TRBJ2-3, with D perhaps matching TRBD2 (6 bases). Germline CDR1 reads SNHLY; CDR2 reads FYNNEI. The CDR3 consists of 14 residues. The ends were cut back, 7 bases at V and 1 base at J, with 12 bases in the middle. The CDR3 here is CASTGVSGTDTQYF. CDR3 coding DNA: TGTGCCAGCACGGGGGTTTCGGGCACAGATACGCAGTATTTT.

The rearrangement links TRBV11-2 to TRBJ2-7, with 8 positions matching TRBD2. CDR1 is SGHAT, CDR2 FQNNGV, per germline. CDR3 size: 15 residues. The J segment lost 0 bases and the V segment lost 5 bases, leaving 6 bases of the junction unmatched. CDR3 nucleotides: TGTGCCAGCAGCCCCTTTGCGGGAGGCTCCTACGAGCAGTACTTC. This gives the protein CASSPFAGGSYEQYF. Combining the CDR3 with reference TRBV11-2 and TRBJ2-7 gives the whole variable domain EAGVAQSPRYKIIEKRQSVAFWCNPISGHATLYWYQQILGQGPKLLIQFQNNGVVDDSQLPKDRFSAERLKGVDSTLKIQPAKLEDSAVYLCASSPFAGGSYEQYFGPGTRLTVT.

The chain uses TRBV4-2 and TRBJ2-3, with 9 bases aligning to TRBD1. V gave up 5 bases and J gave up 1 base; unmatched junction bases: 7. The CDR3 consists of 16 residues. Germline V gene lookup returns CDR1 LGHNA and CDR2 YNFKEQ. CDR3 coding DNA: TGTGCCAGCAGCGGCCGAGGGGACAGGGGCACAGATACGCAGTATTTT. It is translated as CASSGRGDRGTDTQYF.

This chain connects TRBV9 to TRBJ1-3; no definite D call. The CDR3 spans 14 residues. V was cut by 2 bases and J by 4 bases, with 10 bases left in between. Germline V lookup: CDR1 SGDLS, CDR2 YYNGEE. The CDR3 reads CASSVQGWGNTIYF. CDR3 sequence (DNA): TGTGCCAGCAGCGTCCAAGGGTGGGGAAACACCATATATTTT.

The chain employs TRBV6-1 and TRBJ2-7, with TRBD1 matching 9 bases. CDR3 length equals 15 residues. Losses at the gene ends were 8 bases for V and 6 bases for J; bases not matched to a gene: 14. The germline CDR1 and CDR2 sequences are MNHNS and SASEGT. Here the CDR3 reads CASREVGQGLGEQYF. The CDR3 region has the DNA TGTGCCAGCCGAGAGGTAGGACAGGGGTTGGGCGAGCAGTACTTC.

The CDR3 DNA follows: TGTGCCAGCAGCCCCGCGATCCTCGGGGAGGGCCCCCATCCCCAGCATTTT. It is translated as CASSPAILGEGPHPQHF. The gene calls are TRBV7-9 and TRBJ1-5; D remains ambiguous. The CDR3 covers 17 residues. Trimming pared 5 bases from V and 10 bases from J, leaving 27 bases between. The germline V gene encodes CDR1 SEHNR and CDR2 FQNEAQ (reference sequence).

This rearrangement joins TRBV19 to TRBJ2-7; D assignment may be TRBD1 or TRBD2 (5 bases each). CDR3 length: 15 amino acids. Trimming removed 0 bases from V and 4 bases from J, with 13 bases in between. Germline V gives CDR1 LNHDA, CDR2 SQIVND (reference sequence). CDR3: CASSIDLGESYEQYF. The CDR3 DNA sequence: TGTGCCAGTAGTATAGATCTGGGGGAGAGTTACGAGCAGTACTTC.

This rearrangement joins TRBV5-8 to TRBJ1-4; D gene unclear. CDR1 SGHTS and CDR2 YDEGEE come from the germline V gene. The V gene lost 1 base and the J gene lost 6 bases, with 10 bases spanning the gap. This CDR3 has 14 residues. CDR3 in DNA: TGTGCCAGCAGCTTGAGGAGGAGTCATGAAAAACTGTTTTTT. Its protein product is CASSLRRSHEKLFF.